The 25 T cell receptor beta chains below were found in one sample sequenced in a study of blood T cell repertoires in COVID-19. Data came from immunoSEQ multiplex PCR; TCRdb stores just in-frame clones and leaves some out. Of 200,000 to 250,000 clones listed, roughly four fifths are singletons. Material for sequencing was peripheral blood. The receptors originated from a woman aged 80 or over with COVID-19, enrolled during active disease.

The rearrangement uses TRBV7-9 and TRBJ2-7; D uncertain. CDR3 length: 12 amino acids. Germline CDR1 is SEHNR and CDR2 is FQNEAQ (reference sequence). The V and J ends lost 5 bases and 2 bases respectively, with 7 bases between them. As DNA, the CDR3 is TGTGCCAGCAGCGACGGAGCCTACGAGCAGTACTTC. The encoded protein is CASSDGAYEQYF. Combining the CDR3 with reference TRBV7-9 and TRBJ2-7 gives the whole variable domain DTGVSQNPRHKITKRGQNVTFRCDPISEHNRLYWYRQTLGQGPEFLTYFQNEAQLEKSRLLSDRFSAERPKGSFSTLEIQRTEQGDSAMYLCASSDGAYEQYFGPGTRLTVT.

This chain links TRBV3-1 (or the pseudogene TRBV3-2) with TRBJ2-3; TRBD1 aligns across 8 bases. The germline CDR1 and CDR2 sequences are LGHDT and YNNKEL (reference sequence). V lost 4 bases and J lost 1; bases outside the gene matches: 16. The CDR3 runs 19 residues. For the CDR3, the DNA is TGTGCCAGCAGCCTTCTATCGCTTCGACAGGGGCGAGGCACAGATACGCAGTATTTT. This translates into CASSLLSLRQGRGTDTQYF.

The table lists this clone with a count of one. The chain combines TRBV2 with TRBJ2-2; 7 bases map to TRBD2. J gave up 2 bases and V 5 bases, and 5 bases lay outside the gene matches. This CDR3 is 15 amino acids long. Germline-derived CDR1 and CDR2 are SNHLY and FYNNEI. CDR3 in amino acids: CASSKSGANTGELFF. CDR3 bases: TGTGCCAGCAGTAAGAGCGGGGCTAACACCGGGGAGCTGTTTTTT.

This clone was counted only a few times. The chain carries TRBV5-1 and TRBJ2-1, with 10 nucleotides matching TRBD1. The CDR3 has 14 amino acids. Germline loops: CDR1 SGHRS, CDR2 YFSETQ. V was pared by 5 bases and J by 12 bases, with 11 bases of the junction left unmatched. As DNA, the CDR3 is TGCGCCAGCAGGGCCGGGACAGGGGCAGGTGTGCAGTTCTTC. Its translation: CASRAGTGAGVQFF.

The V gene is TRBV7-2, the J gene TRBJ1-3, with no clear D. The CDR3 runs 15 residues. The germline V gene encodes CDR1 SGHTA and CDR2 FQGNSA. The V end lost 2 bases, the J end lost 1 base, and 9 bases lay between the germline ends. DNA for the CDR3: TGTGCCAGCAGCTTACTATGGGAGTCTGGAAACACCATATATTTT. It is translated as CASSLLWESGNTIYF.

V and J are TRBV6-5 and TRBJ1-6, with 7 bases matching TRBD1. The germline V gene has CDR1 MNHEY and CDR2 SVGAGI. The trim removed 0 bases at V and 5 bases at J, leaving 4 bases unmatched. The CDR3 sequence is 16 residues long. The CDR3 sequence is CASSYSRDSDNSPLHF. The CDR3 nucleotides are TGTGCCAGCAGTTACTCGAGGGACAGCGATAATTCACCCCTCCACTTT.

This clone has only a few counts. The chain combines TRBV23-1 with TRBJ1-1; D might be TRBD1 (5 bases). TRBV23-1 is recorded as an ORF, its role being uncertain. The CDR3 contains 14 residues. Deletions cut 10 bases from V and 5 bases from J, with 20 bases between. For the CDR3, the DNA is TGCGCCAAGTCGGGGGGGGAGATGAGGACTGAAGCTTTCTTT. This sequence encodes CAKSGGEMRTEAFF.

The gene calls are TRBV19 and TRBJ1-1; no clear D. Germline V gene lookup returns CDR1 LNHDA and CDR2 SQIVND (reference sequence). This CDR3 region has 13 residues. The germline V and J ends were trimmed by 4 bases and 11 bases, with 17 bases remaining between them. The DNA of the CDR3 is TGTGCCAGTAGTACGAGGGATTCCTTTGGGGCTTTCTTT. Residues: CASSTRDSFGAFF.

The chain has TRBV28 and TRBJ2-7; tentative D call: TRBD2 (5 bases). V was cut by 5 bases and J by 6 bases, with 20 bases left in between. Looked up from germline, CDR1 is MDHEN and CDR2 is SYDVKM. The CDR3 is 15 amino acids. The CDR3 DNA reads as TGTGCCAGCAGTAGAGCCGGGAACCTCTTGGGCGAGCAGTACTTC. It encodes CASSRAGNLLGEQYF.

CDR3 nucleotides: TGCGCCAGCAGCACTGGAGGTGGTACCGGGGAGCTGTTTTTT. Its protein is CASSTGGGTGELFF. The chain has TRBV5-1 and TRBJ2-2, with D perhaps matching TRBD2 (5 bases). Trimming pared 4 bases from V and 5 bases from J, leaving 12 bases between. Germline-derived CDR1 and CDR2 are SGHRS and YFSETQ. The CDR3 is made up of 14 amino acids. Variable domain in full (rest from reference TRBV5-1 and TRBJ2-2): KAGVTQTPRYLIKTRGQQVTLSCSPISGHRSVSWYQQTPGQGLQFLFEYFSETQRNKGNFPGRFSGRQFSNSRSEMNVSTLELGDSALYLCASSTGGGTGELFFGEGSRLTVL.

The V and J genes are TRBV4-1 and TRBJ2-3; 8 bases are shared with TRBD1. V shed 0 bases and J 7 bases; nucleotides not matched to a gene: 6. CDR1 is MGHRA and CDR2 is YSYEKL in the germline V gene. The CDR3 totals 15 residues. The CDR3 region is CASSQDPAGGYTQYF. The CDR3 nucleotides are TGCGCCAGCAGCCAAGATCCGGCAGGGGGCTATACGCAGTATTTT.

V is TRBV7-2 and J is TRBJ2-5, with a weak D call TRBD2 (5 bases). V shed 4 bases and J shed 5 bases, with 17 bases lying between them. Germline-derived CDR1 and CDR2 are SGHTA and FQGNSA. The CDR3 totals 15 residues. CDR3 nucleotide sequence: TGTGCCAGCAGCTCCCAGGCGGGTTCCCAGGAGACCCAGTACTTC. Protein sequence: CASSSQAGSQETQYF.

The count of this clone is one. V is TRBV10-1 and J is TRBJ1-5; D is unresolved. CDR1 and CDR2 (germline): WNHNN, SYGVQD (reference sequence). The V gene lost 9 bases and the J gene lost 1 base, with 19 bases spanning the gap. CDR3 length: 16 residues. The CDR3, as DNA: TGCGCCAGTATTGACGGACGGGGAACCAGCAATCAGCCCCAGCATTTT. It is translated as CASIDGRGTSNQPQHF.

The chain uses TRBV6-5 and TRBJ1-6; no firm D call. Trimming left V 0 bases short and J 7 bases short, with 10 bases between. Germline V lookup: CDR1 MNHEY, CDR2 SVGAGI. The CDR3 is made up of 15 amino acids. The CDR3 sequence: CASSYSMGLNSPLHF. Written as DNA, the CDR3 is TGTGCCAGCAGTTACTCAATGGGCCTGAATTCACCCCTCCACTTT.

V is TRBV9 and J is TRBJ2-2, with TRBD1 matching 8 bases. The CDR3 is 14 residues long. V trimming: 1 base; J trimming: 6 bases; junction bases outside the gene matches: 2. The germline V gene has CDR1 SGDLS and CDR2 YYNGEE. CDR3 loop: CASSVQGAAGELFF. CDR3 DNA sequence: TGTGCCAGCAGCGTACAGGGGGCGGCCGGGGAGCTGTTTTTT.

The V gene is TRBV28, the J gene TRBJ2-2, with D possibly matching TRBD2 (5 bases). CDR3 size: 13 residues. The V end was cut by 8 bases, the J end by 5 bases, with 12 bases between. The germline V gene encodes CDR1 MDHEN and CDR2 SYDVKM. The CDR3 sequence: CASGPLGTGELFF. CDR3 nucleotides: TGTGCCAGCGGCCCACTAGGGACCGGGGAGCTGTTTTTT. Full variable domain (rest looked up from reference TRBV28 and TRBJ2-2): DVKVTQSSRYLVKRTGEKVFLECVQDMDHENMFWYRQDPGLGLRLIYFSYDVKMKEKGDIPEGYSVSREKKERFSLILESASTNQTSMYLCASGPLGTGELFFGEGSRLTVL.

This clone was counted a single time. J is TRBJ2-4 and V is TRBV4-1; 7 nucleotides align to TRBD2. Germline V gives CDR1 MGHRA, CDR2 YSYEKL. The CDR3 sequence is 15 residues long. V lost 0 bases and J lost 8; bases outside the gene matches: 7. CDR3 in amino acids: CASSQDLFGGDIQYF. The CDR3 nucleotides read TGCGCCAGCAGCCAAGATCTATTTGGGGGGGACATTCAGTACTTC.

The V gene is TRBV5-1, the J gene TRBJ2-5; D is unresolved. Germline CDR1 reads SGHRS; CDR2 reads YFSETQ. Trimming cost V 3 bases and J 5 bases, with 14 bases left between them. CDR3 length: 14 residues. The CDR3 sequence is CASSSGSQVETQYF. CDR3 bases: TGCGCCAGCAGCTCCGGGTCACAAGTGGAGACCCAGTACTTC.

The chain employs TRBV12-3 or TRBV12-4 and TRBJ2-4; D may be TRBD1 (6 bases). The CDR3 covers 13 residues. Trimming stripped 4 bases from V and 7 bases from J, with 11 bases between. CDR3 sequence: CASSSQGFNIQYF. DNA for the CDR3: TGTGCCAGCAGTTCACAGGGCTTTAACATTCAGTACTTC.

This chain uses TRBV10-1 with TRBJ1-5; 7 nucleotides agree with TRBD1. Trimming at V came to 7 bases and at J to 1 base, leaving 13 bases not matched to a gene. Germline CDR1 and CDR2: WNHNN and SYGVQD (reference sequence). This CDR3 is 17 amino acids long. The CDR3 loop reads CASTTGAKVRSNQPQHF. The CDR3 DNA reads as TGCGCCAGCACCACAGGGGCAAAAGTTAGGAGCAATCAGCCCCAGCATTTT.

The genes are TRBV19 and TRBJ2-7; D possibly corresponds to TRBD1 (6 bases). Looked up from germline, CDR1 is LNHDA and CDR2 is SQIVND (reference sequence). The CDR3 extends over 14 amino acids. V dropped 4 bases and J dropped 3 bases, with 13 bases sitting between them. CDR3 sequence: CASSTGQTHYEQYF. CDR3 nucleotides: TGTGCCAGTAGTACCGGACAGACTCACTACGAGCAGTACTTC.

This clone occurred once. This rearrangement joins TRBV7-2 to TRBJ2-5; no clear D. V lost 1 base to trimming and J lost 2 bases, with 8 bases between them. Germline-derived CDR1 and CDR2 are SGHTA and FQGNSA. This CDR3 has 14 amino acids. The CDR3 coding sequence is TGTGCCAGCAGCTTAGGAAGAACTCAAGAGACCCAGTACTTC. It is translated as CASSLGRTQETQYF.

This chain connects TRBV29-1 to TRBJ2-2, with D maybe TRBD2 (6 bases). The V end was cut by 4 bases, the J end by 6 bases, with 12 bases between. Germline V gives CDR1 SQVTM, CDR2 ANQGSEA. The CDR3 is 13 residues long. The DNA of the CDR3 is TGCAGCGTTGGGCCGGGGGAGGCCGGGGAGCTGTTTTTT. This codes for CSVGPGEAGELFF.

This chain links TRBV7-6 with TRBJ2-2; TRBD2 matches 8 bases. CDR1 is SGHVS and CDR2 is FNYEAQ in the germline V gene. The CDR3 sequence is 14 residues long. Germline trimming cut 8 bases from V and 3 bases from J; bases unmatched to any gene: 5. This chain's CDR3 is CASDRGGHTGELFF. The CDR3 DNA sequence: TGTGCCAGCGATCGGGGGGGCCACACCGGGGAGCTGTTTTTT.

This chain uses TRBV19 with TRBJ1-5; TRBD1 is a possible D gene (6 bases). In germline, CDR1 is LNHDA, CDR2 SQIVND (reference sequence). V lost 8 bases, J lost 0 bases, and 11 bases lay in between. This CDR3 spans 14 amino acids. The DNA of the CDR3 is TGTGCCAGTCGGACAGTCGGTAGCAATCAGCCCCAGCATTTT. Its protein is CASRTVGSNQPQHF.